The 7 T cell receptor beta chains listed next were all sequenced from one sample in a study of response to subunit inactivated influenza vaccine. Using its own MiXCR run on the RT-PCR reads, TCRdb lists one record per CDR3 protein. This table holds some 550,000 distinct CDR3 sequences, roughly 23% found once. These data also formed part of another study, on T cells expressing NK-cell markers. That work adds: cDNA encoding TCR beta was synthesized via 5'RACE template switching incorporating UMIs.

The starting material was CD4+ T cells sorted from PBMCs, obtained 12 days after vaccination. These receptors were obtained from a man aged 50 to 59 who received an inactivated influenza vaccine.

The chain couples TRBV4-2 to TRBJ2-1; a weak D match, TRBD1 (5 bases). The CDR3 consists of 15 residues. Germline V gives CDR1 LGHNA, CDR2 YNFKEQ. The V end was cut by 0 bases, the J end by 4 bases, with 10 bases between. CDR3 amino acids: CASSQDGAAYNEQFF. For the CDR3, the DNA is TGTGCCAGCAGCCAAGATGGGGCGGCATACAATGAGCAGTTCTTC.

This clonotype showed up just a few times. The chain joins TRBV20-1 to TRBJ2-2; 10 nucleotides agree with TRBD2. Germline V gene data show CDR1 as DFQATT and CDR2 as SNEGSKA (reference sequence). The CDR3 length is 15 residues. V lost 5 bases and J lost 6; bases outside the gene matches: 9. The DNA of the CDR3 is TGCAGTGCTCTTGGGCTAGCGGGAGTGTCCGGGGAGCTGTTTTTT. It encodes CSALGLAGVSGELFF.

CDR3 DNA sequence: TGTGCCAGCAGCCCCCCTATCTATGACAATGAGCAGTTCTTC. Amino acid sequence: CASSPPIYDNEQFF. The gene calls are TRBV28 and TRBJ2-1; D is undetermined. V gave up 6 bases and J gave up 5 bases, with 14 bases separating them. The CDR3 contains 14 residues. CDR1 is MDHEN and CDR2 is SYDVKM in the germline V gene.

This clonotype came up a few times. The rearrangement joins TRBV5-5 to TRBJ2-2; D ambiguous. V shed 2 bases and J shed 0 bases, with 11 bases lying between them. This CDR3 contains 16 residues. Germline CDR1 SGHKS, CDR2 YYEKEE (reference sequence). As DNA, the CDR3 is TGTGCCAGCAGCTTAGGTGTCCACGCGAACACCGGGGAGCTGTTTTTT. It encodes CASSLGVHANTGELFF.

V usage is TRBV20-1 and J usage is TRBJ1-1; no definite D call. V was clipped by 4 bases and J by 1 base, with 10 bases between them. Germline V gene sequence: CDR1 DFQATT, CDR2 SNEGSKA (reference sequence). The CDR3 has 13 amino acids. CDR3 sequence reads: CSAILLGNTEAFF. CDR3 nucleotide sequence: TGCAGTGCTATACTCCTGGGGAACACTGAAGCTTTCTTT.

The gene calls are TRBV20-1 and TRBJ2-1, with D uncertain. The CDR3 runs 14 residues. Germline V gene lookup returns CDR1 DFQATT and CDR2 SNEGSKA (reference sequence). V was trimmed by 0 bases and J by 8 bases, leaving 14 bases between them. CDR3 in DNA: TGCAGTGCTAGAGAGGCCATAGCTCGGGATGAGCAGTTCTTC. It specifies CSAREAIARDEQFF.

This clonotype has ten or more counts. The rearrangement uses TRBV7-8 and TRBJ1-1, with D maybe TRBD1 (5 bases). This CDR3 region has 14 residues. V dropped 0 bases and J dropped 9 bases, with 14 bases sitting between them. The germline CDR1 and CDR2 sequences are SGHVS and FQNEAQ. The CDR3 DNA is TGTGCCAGCAGCTTAGCCAGGGAGGGACTTCAAGCTTTCTTT. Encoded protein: CASSLAREGLQAFF.